The following is a T cell receptor beta chain sequence with its context. The antigen it binds to is not known. No quality values exist for individual bases; no much larger clone is one base distant. To sequence the TCRbeta CDR3 region, genomic DNA was isolated from the sorted cells. The immunoSEQ Assay was used to sequence the TCRbeta CDR3 regions. This is the immuneACCESS table as TCRdb keeps it, with only in-frame sequences that have V and J called. A part of the clones is gone; compared with another copy, unresolved V genes explain less than half, and the rest is unexplained. Recorded for this sample are roughly 86,000 clones; approximately 90% of them occurred a single time. The ten largest account for roughly 1.1% of the sample. This specimen comes from a study of OX40 agonist ivuxolimab in advanced cancers. Regarding the complete study: Ivuxolimab was a fully human IgG2 agonistic monoclonal antibody targeting the costimulatory receptor OX40 (CD134). In the dose-escalation cohort, 82.7% of patients were male, and the mean age was roughly 60 years, with a range of roughly 23 to 85. Patients were allowed to have had prior anti-PD-1, anti-PD-L1 or anti-CTLA-4 therapy, and around two fifths of the dose-escalation patients had been treated with checkpoint inhibitors. Intravenous ivuxolimab was administered to patients every 2 weeks at six dose levels: 0.01, 0.1, 0.3, 1.5, 3 and 10 mg/kg. Three dose-escalation patients achieved partial responses, one with hepatocellular carcinoma and two with cutaneous melanoma. Among the approximately 54 dose-escalation patients, some 20 had hepatocellular carcinoma, 15 or so melanoma, 9 renal cell carcinoma and 9 head and neck cancer. Peripheral TCRbeta sequencing was intended to test whether TCR sequence diversity was altered and clonal T-cell expansion was caused by ivuxolimab. The paper reports the monotherapy dose-escalation portion (N of about 47 patients) of the phase I ivuxolimab trial.

The CDR3 has 16 amino acids, counting the end cysteine and phenylalanine. Left in the record is the CDR3 DNA by itself, 48 bases read in frame from the first base. V lost 2 bases and J lost 3 bases, and the count of bases not matched to a germline gene is 5. CDR1 LNHDA and CDR2 SQIVND are derived from the germline V gene (reference sequence). Study-wide findings and limitations: The antigen specificity of the clonally expanded peripheral T cells was not determined. Partial responders in the 0.1-3.0 mg/kg groups had among the lowest normalized peripheral clonal expansion, especially among CD8+ T cells. Low levels of normalized T-cell clonal expansion were also seen in some patients who did not respond. At doses of 0.1 to 3.0 mg/kg, clonal expansion of both CD4+ and CD8+ blood T cells was observed from baseline to week 6. On average, CD8+ T cells showed more expanded clones than CD4+ T cells after ivuxolimab.

The trial excluded patients who had a history of autoimmune disease or who were on systemic immunosuppression. Peripheral blood for TCR sequencing was drawn from every dose cohort at baseline, at cycle 4 day 1 and at cycle 7 day 1. The samples were taken from a phase I, first-in-human, multicenter, open-label dose-escalation trial of ivuxolimab. Adults with locally advanced or metastatic melanoma, renal cell, hepatocellular, or head and neck squamous cell carcinoma were enrolled in the trial. Before TCR sequencing, CD4+ T cells and CD8+ T cells were sorted from peripheral blood as separate populations.

The clonotype originates from an adult with an advanced solid tumor such as melanoma, head and neck, liver or kidney cancer. The material sequenced was CD4+ or CD8+ T cells sorted from blood, taken in a trial of the OX40 agonist ivuxolimab. The chain is made from TRBV19 and TRBJ2-2, and TRBD1 matches 8 of the central bases. The CDR3 region: CASSISGQGYTGELFF. The nucleotides read TGTGCCAGTAGTATAAGCGGACAGGGTTACACCGGGGAGCTGTTTTTT.